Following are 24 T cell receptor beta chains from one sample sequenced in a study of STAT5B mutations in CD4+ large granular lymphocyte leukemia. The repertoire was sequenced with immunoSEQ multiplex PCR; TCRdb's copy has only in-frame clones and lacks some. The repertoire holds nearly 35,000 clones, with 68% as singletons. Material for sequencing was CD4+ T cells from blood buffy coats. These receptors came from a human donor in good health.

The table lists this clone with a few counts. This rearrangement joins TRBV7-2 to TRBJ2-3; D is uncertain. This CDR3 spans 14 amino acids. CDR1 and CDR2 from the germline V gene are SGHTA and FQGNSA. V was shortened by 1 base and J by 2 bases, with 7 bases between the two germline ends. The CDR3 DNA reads TGTGCCAGCAGCTTAGGCTATTACACAGATACGCAGTATTTT. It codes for CASSLGYYTDTQYF. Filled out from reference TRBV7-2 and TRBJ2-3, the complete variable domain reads GAGVSQSPSNKVTEKGKDVELRCDPISGHTALYWYRQSLGQGLEFLIYFQGNSAPDKSGLPSDRFSAERTGGSVSTLTIQRTQQEDSAVYLCASSLGYYTDTQYFGPGTRLTVL.

The CDR3 coding sequence is TGTGCCAGCAGCTCTAAACAAAAAGGGACTTCCGTCTCCTACGAGCAGTACTTC. This codes for CASSSKQKGTSVSYEQYF. The rearrangement links TRBV21-1 to TRBJ2-7; the D call in the table, TRBD2, was not verified against the DNA. TRBV21-1 is assigned pseudogene status. There are 18 residues in the CDR3.

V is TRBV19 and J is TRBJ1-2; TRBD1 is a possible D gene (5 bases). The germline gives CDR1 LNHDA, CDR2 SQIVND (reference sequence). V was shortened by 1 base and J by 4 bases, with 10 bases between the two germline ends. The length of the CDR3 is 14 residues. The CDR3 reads CASSIGTSIYGYTF. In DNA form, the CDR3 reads TGTGCCAGTAGTATAGGGACATCAATCTATGGCTACACCTTC.

The CDR3 region has the DNA TGTGCCAGCAGCGTAGATCAGGGGGGCTACGAGCAGTACTTC. It is translated as CASSVDQGGYEQYF. This chain uses TRBV9 with TRBJ2-7, with D possibly matching TRBD1 (7 bases). CDR3 length: 14 residues. Trimming pared 0 bases from V and 3 bases from J, leaving 10 bases between. Germline CDR1 and CDR2: SGDLS and YYNGEE.

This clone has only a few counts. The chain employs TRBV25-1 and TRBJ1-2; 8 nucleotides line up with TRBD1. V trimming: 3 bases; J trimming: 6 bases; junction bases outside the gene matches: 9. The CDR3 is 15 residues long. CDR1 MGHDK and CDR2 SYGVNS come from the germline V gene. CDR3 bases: TGTGCCAGCAGTGAGGCCTGGACAGGGAAGGATGGCTACACCTTC. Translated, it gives CASSEAWTGKDGYTF.

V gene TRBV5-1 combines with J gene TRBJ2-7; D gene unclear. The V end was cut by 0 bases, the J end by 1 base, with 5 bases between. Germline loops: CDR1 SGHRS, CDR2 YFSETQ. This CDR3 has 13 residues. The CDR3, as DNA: TGCGCCAGCAGCTTGGCCTATTCCTACGAGCAGTACTTC. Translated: CASSLAYSYEQYF.

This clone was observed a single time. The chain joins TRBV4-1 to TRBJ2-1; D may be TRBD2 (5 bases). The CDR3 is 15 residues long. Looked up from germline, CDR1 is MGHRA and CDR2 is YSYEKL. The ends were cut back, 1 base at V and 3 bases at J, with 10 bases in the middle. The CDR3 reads CASSQGGNDYNEQFF. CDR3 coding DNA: TGCGCCAGCAGCCAAGGAGGGAACGACTACAATGAGCAGTTCTTC.

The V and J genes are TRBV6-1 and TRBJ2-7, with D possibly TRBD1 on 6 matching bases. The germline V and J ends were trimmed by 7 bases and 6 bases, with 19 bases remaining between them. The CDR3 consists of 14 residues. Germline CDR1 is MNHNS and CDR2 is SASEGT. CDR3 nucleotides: TGTGCCAGCACCTCTGACAGGACTTCCGGCGAGCAGTACTTC. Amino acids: CASTSDRTSGEQYF.

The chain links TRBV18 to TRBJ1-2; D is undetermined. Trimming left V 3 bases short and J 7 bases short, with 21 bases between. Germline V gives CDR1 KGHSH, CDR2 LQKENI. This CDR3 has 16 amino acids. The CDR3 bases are TGTGCCAGCTCACCGGATCGGGGAACCCAAAGCCGTGGCTACACCTTC. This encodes CASSPDRGTQSRGYTF. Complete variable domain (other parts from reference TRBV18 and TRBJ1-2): NAGVMQNPRHLVRRRGQEARLRCSPMKGHSHVYWYRQLPEEGLKFMVYLQKENIIDESGMPKERFSAEFPKEGPSILRIQQVVRGDSAAYFCASSPDRGTQSRGYTFGSGTRLTVV.

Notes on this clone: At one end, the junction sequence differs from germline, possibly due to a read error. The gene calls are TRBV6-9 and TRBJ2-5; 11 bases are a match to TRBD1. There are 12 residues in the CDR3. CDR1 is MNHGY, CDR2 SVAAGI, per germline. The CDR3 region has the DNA TGCCCCGGGGGACAGGGGGATGAGACCCAGTACTTC. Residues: CPGGQGDETQYF.

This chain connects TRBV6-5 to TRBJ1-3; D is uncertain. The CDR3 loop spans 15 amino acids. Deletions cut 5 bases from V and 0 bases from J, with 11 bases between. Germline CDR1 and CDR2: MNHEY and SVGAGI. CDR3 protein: CASSLGRTSGNTIYF. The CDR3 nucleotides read TGTGCCAGCAGTCTCGGACGGACCTCTGGAAACACCATATATTTT.

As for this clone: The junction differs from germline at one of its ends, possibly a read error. Written as DNA, the CDR3 is TGTGCTAGCAGCCCTGGGACGTCGAGGTTCACTGCAGATACGCAGTATTTT. Translation: CASSPGTSRFTADTQYF. This chain connects TRBV7-7 to TRBJ2-3, with D possibly called TRBD1 or TRBD2 (5 bases each). CDR3 length: 17 amino acids. CDR1 and CDR2 from the germline V gene are SSHAT and FNYEAQ (reference sequence).

The CDR3 spells CASSLTGDGSGNTIYF. CDR3 DNA: TGTGCCAGCAGCTTAACGGGGGACGGCTCTGGAAACACCATATATTTT. The chain employs TRBV7-3 and TRBJ1-3; D might be TRBD1 (5 bases). Germline assignment: CDR1 SGHTA and CDR2 FQGTGA. This CDR3 region has 16 residues. Trimming cost V 0 bases and J 0 bases, with 9 bases left between them.

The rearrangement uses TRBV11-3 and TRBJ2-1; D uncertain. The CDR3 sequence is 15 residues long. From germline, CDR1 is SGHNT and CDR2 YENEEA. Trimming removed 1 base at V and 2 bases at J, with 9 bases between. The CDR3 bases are TGTGCCAGCAGCTTAGGAGGCGGTACCTACAATGAGCAGTTCTTC. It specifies CASSLGGGTYNEQFF.

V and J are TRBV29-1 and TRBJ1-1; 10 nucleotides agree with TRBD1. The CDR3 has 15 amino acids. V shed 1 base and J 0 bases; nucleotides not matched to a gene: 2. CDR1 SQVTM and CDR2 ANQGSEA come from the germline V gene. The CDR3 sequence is CSVEGDRGVNTEAFF. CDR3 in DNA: TGCAGCGTTGAAGGGGACAGGGGTGTGAACACTGAAGCTTTCTTT.

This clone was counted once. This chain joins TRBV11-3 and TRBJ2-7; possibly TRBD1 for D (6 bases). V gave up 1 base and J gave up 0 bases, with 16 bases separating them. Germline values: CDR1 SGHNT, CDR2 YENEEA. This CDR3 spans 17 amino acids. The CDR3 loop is CASSLVGDRLSSYEQYF. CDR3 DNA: TGTGCCAGCAGCTTAGTAGGCGACAGGCTCAGCTCCTACGAGCAGTACTTC.

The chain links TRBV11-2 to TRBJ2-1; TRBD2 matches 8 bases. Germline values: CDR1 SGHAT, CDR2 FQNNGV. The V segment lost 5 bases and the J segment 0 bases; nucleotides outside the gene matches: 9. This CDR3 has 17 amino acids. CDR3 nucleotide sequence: TGTGCCAGCAGCACAAATAGCGGGGCAAGCTCCTACAATGAGCAGTTCTTC. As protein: CASSTNSGASSYNEQFF. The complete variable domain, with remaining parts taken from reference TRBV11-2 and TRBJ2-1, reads EAGVAQSPRYKIIEKRQSVAFWCNPISGHATLYWYQQILGQGPKLLIQFQNNGVVDDSQLPKDRFSAERLKGVDSTLKIQPAKLEDSAVYLCASSTNSGASSYNEQFFGPGTRLTVL.

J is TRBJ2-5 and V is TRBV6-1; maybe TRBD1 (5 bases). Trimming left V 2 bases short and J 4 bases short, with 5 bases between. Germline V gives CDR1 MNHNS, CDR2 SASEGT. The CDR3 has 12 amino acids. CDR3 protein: CASSEQGETQYF. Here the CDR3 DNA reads TGTGCCAGCAGTGAACAGGGAGAGACCCAGTACTTC.

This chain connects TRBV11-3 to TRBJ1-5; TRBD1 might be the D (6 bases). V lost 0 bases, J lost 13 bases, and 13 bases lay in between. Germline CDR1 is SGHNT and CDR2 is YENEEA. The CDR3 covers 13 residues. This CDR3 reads CASSLDETGKQHF. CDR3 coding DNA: TGTGCCAGCAGCTTAGATGAGACAGGCAAACAGCATTTT.

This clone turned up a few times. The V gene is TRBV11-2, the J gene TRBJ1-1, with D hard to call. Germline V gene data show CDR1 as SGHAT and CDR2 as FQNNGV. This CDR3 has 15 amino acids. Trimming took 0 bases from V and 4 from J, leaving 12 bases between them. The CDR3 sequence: CASSLDGRRSTEAFF. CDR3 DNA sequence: TGTGCCAGCAGCTTAGATGGGCGGAGGAGCACTGAAGCTTTCTTT. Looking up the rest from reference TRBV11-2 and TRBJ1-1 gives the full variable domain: EAGVAQSPRYKIIEKRQSVAFWCNPISGHATLYWYQQILGQGPKLLIQFQNNGVVDDSQLPKDRFSAERLKGVDSTLKIQPAKLEDSAVYLCASSLDGRRSTEAFFGQGTRLTVV.

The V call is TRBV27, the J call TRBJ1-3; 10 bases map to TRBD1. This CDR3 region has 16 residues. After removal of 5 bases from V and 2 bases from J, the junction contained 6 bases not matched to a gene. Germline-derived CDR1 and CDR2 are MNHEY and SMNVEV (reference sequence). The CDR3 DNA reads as TGTGCCAGCAGTGGCGGACAGGGGGGTACTGGAAACACCATATATTTT. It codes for CASSGGQGGTGNTIYF.

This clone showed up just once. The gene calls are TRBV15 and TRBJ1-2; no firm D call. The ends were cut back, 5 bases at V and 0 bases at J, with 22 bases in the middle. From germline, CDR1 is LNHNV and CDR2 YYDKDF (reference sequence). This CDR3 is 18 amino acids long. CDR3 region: CATSGPLGRERSNYGYTF. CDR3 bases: TGTGCCACCAGCGGGCCCCTCGGGAGGGAAAGATCTAACTATGGCTACACCTTC.

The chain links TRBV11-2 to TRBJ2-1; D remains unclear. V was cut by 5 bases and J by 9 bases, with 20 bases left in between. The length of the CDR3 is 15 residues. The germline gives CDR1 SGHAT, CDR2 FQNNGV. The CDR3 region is CASSPISIASGEQFF. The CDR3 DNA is TGTGCCAGCAGCCCGATTTCTATTGCGTCTGGTGAGCAGTTCTTC.

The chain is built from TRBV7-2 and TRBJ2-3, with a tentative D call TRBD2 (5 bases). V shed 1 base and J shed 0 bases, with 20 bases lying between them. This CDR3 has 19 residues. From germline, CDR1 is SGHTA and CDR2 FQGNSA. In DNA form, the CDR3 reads TGTGCCAGCAGCTTAGAACCCCCCGATAGCGCCCCAAGCACAGATACGCAGTATTTT. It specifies CASSLEPPDSAPSTDTQYF.